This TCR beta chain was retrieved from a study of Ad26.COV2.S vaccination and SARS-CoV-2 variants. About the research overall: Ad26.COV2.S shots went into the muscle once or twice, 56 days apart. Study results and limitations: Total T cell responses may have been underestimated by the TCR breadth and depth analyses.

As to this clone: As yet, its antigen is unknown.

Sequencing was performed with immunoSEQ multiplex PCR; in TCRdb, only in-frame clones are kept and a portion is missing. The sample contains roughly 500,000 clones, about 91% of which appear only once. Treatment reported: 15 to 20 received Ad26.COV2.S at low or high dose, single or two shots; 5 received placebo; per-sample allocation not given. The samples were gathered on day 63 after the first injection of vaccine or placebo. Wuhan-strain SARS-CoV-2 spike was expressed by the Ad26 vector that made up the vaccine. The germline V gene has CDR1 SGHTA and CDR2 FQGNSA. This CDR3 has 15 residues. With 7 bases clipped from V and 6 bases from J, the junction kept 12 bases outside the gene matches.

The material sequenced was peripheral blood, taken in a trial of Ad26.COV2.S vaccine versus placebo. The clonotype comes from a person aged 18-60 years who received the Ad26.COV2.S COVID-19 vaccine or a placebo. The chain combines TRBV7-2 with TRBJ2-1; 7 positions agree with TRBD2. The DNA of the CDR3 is TGTGCCAGCACCCCACCTCGGGGGACTACCAATGAGCAGTTCTTC. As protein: CASTPPRGTTNEQFF.